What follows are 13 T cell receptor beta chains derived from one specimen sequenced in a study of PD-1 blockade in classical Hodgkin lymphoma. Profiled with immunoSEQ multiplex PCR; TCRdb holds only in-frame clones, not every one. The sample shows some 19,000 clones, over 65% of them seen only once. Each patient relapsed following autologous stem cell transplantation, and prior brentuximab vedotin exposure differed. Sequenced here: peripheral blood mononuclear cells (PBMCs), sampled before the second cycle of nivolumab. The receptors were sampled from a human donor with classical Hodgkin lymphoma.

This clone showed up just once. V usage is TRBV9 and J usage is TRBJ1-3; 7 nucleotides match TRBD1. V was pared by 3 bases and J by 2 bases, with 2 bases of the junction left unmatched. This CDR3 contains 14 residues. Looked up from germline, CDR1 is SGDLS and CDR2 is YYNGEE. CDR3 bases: TGTGCCAGCAGCGCCAGGGGGACTGGAAACACCATATATTTT. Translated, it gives CASSARGTGNTIYF.

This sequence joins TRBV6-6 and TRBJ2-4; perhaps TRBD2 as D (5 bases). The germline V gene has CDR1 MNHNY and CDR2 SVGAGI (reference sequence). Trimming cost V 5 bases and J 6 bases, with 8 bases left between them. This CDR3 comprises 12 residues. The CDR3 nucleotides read TGTGCCAGCAGTCAGGACTCAAACATTCAGTACTTC. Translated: CASSQDSNIQYF.

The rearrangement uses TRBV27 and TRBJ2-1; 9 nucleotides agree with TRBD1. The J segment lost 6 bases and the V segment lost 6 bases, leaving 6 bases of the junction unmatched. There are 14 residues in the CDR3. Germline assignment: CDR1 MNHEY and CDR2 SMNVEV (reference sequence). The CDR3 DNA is TGTGCCAGCAGACCGGACAGGGGCGGCAATGAGCAGTTCTTC. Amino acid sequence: CASRPDRGGNEQFF.

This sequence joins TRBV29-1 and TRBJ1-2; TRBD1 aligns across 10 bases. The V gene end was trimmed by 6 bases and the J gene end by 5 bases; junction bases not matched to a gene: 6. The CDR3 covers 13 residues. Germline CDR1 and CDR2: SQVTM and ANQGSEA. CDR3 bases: TGCAGCGTCCCGGGACAGGGGCCTTATGGCTACACCTTC. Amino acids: CSVPGQGPYGYTF.

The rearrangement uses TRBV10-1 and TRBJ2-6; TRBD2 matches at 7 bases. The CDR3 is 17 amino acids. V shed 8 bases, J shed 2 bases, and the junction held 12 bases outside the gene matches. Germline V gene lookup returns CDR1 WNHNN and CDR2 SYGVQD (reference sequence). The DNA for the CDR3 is TGCGCCAGCCCCGGACTAGTTAGTATAGCTGGGGCCAACGTCCTGACTTTC. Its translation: CASPGLVSIAGANVLTF.

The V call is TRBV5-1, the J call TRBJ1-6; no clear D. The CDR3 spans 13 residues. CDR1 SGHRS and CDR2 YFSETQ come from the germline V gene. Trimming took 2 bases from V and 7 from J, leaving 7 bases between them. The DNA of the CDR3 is TGCGCCAGCAGCTTTGGGGAGAATTCACCCCTCCACTTT. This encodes CASSFGENSPLHF. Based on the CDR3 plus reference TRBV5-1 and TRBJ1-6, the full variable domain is KAGVTQTPRYLIKTRGQQVTLSCSPISGHRSVSWYQQTPGQGLQFLFEYFSETQRNKGNFPGRFSGRQFSNSRSEMNVSTLELGDSALYLCASSFGENSPLHFGNGTRLTVT.

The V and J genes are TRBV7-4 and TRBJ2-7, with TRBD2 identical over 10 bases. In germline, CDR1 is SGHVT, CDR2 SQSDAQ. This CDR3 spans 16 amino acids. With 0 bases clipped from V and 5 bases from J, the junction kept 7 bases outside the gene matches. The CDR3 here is CASSLARLAGADEQYF. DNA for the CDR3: TGTGCCAGCAGCTTAGCACGCCTAGCGGGAGCCGACGAGCAGTACTTC.

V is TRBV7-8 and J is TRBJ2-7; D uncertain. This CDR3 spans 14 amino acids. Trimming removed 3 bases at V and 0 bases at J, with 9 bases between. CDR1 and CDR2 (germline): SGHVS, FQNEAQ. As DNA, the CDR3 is TGTGCCAGCAGCTTTCTACAGAGCTCCTACGAGCAGTACTTC. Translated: CASSFLQSSYEQYF.

The CDR3 bases are TGTGCCAGCAGCTTAGGTGTCGGAGGGGCCTTTAGCAATCAGCCCCAGCATTTT. Its translation is CASSLGVGGAFSNQPQHF. This sequence joins TRBV7-9 and TRBJ1-5, with a possible D match to TRBD1 (5 bases). Germline loops: CDR1 SEHNR, CDR2 FQNEAQ (reference sequence). Trimming removed 1 base from V and 0 bases from J, with 16 bases in between. CDR3 length: 18 residues.

The CDR3 DNA reads as TGTGCCAGCTACCAGTCGGGTTTCACAGATACGCAGTATTTT. Its protein is CASYQSGFTDTQYF. The chain couples TRBV28 to TRBJ2-3, with no clear D. Trimming shortened V by 8 bases and J by 2 bases, and 14 bases separated the two germline ends. This CDR3 is 14 amino acids long. Germline CDR1 and CDR2: MDHEN and SYDVKM.

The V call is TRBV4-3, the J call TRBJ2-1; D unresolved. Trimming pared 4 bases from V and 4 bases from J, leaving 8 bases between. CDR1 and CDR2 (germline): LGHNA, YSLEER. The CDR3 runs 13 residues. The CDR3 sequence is CASSPENYNEQFF. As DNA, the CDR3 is TGCGCCAGCAGCCCAGAAAATTACAATGAGCAGTTCTTC.

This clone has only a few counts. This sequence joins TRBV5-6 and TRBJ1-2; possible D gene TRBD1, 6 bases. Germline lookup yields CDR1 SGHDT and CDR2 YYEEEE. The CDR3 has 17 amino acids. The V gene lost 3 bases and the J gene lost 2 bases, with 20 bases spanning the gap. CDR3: CASSYPNGGGANYGYTF. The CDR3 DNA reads TGTGCCAGCAGCTACCCCAATGGGGGGGGCGCGAACTATGGCTACACCTTC.

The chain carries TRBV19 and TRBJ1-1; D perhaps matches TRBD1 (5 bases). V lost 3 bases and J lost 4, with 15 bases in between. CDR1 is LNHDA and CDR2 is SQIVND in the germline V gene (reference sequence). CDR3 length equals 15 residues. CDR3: CASSIESRGGTEAFF. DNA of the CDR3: TGTGCCAGTAGTATCGAATCAAGGGGAGGCACTGAAGCTTTCTTT.